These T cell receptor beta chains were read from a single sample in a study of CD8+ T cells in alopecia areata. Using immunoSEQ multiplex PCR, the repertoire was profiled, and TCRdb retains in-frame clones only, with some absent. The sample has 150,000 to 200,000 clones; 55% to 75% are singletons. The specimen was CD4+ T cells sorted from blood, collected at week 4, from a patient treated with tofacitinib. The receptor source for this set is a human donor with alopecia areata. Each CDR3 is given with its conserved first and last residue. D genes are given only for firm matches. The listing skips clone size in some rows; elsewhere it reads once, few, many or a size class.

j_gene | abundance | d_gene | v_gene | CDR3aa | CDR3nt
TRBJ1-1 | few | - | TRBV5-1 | CASSGVNTEAFF | TGCGCCAGCAGCGGGGTGAACACTGAAGCTTTCTTT
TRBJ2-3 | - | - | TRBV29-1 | CSALDSPTQYF | TGCAGCGCTCTGGACAGTCCCACGCAGTATTTT
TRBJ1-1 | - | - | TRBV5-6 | CASSLDSEAFF | TGTGCCAGCAGCTTGGACTCTGAAGCTTTCTTT
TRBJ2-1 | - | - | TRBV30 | CASRGGSSYNEQFF | TGTGCCTCTCGGGGAGGCAGCTCCTACAATGAGCAGTTCTTC
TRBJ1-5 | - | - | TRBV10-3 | CAIKGPGSNQPQHF | TGTGCCATCAAAGGGCCAGGGAGCAATCAGCCCCAGCATTTT
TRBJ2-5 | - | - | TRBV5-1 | CASSSGSVRETQYF | TGCGCCAGCAGCTCCGGTTCCGTTCGTGAGACCCAGTACTTC
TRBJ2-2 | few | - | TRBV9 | CASSPRTANTGELFF | TGTGCCAGCAGCCCCCGGACAGCGAACACCGGGGAGCTGTTTTTT
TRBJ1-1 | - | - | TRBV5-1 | CASSLGDTNTEAFF | TGCGCCAGCAGCTTGGGTGACACGAACACTGAAGCTTTCTTT
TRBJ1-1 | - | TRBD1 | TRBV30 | CAWSVGGTGISAFF | TGTGCCTGGAGTGTTGGAGGGACAGGGATTTCAGCTTTCTTT
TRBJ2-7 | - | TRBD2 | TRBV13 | CASSLGLGLAGSEQYF | TGTGCCAGCAGCTTAGGCCTGGGACTAGCGGGGAGCGAGCAGTACTTC
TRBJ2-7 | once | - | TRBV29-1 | CSIKQGAYEQYF | TGCAGTATAAAGCAGGGTGCCTACGAGCAGTACTTC
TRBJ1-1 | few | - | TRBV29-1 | CSVKRRDLNTEAFF | TGCAGCGTGAAAAGGCGGGATTTGAACACTGAAGCTTTCTTT
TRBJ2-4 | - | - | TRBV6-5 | CASSYSDVQAKNIQYF | TGTGCCAGCAGTTATTCCGACGTCCAAGCCAAAAACATTCAGTACTTC
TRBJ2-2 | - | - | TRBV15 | CATSRDRLPTNTGELFF | TGTGCCACCAGCAGAGATAGGCTACCAACGAACACCGGGGAGCTGTTTTTT
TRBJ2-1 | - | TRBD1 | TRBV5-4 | CASSLAGQDEQFF | TGTGCCAGCAGCTTGGCGGGACAGGATGAGCAGTTCTTC
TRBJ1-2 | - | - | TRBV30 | CAAGGGGYTF | TGTGCCGCCGGGGGAGGTGGCTACACCTTC
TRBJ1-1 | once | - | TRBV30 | CAWSLTVNTEAFF | TGTGCCTGGAGTTTAACAGTCAACACTGAAGCTTTCTTT
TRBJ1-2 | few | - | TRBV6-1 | CASSEGGNGYTF | TGTGCCAGCAGTGAGGGAGGAAATGGCTACACCTTC
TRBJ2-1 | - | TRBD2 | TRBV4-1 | CASSQLGLVPNNEQFF | TGCGCCAGCAGCCAACTCGGACTAGTCCCAAACAATGAGCAGTTCTTC
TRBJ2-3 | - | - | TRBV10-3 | CAIGTLTDTQYF | TGTGCCATCGGGACTCTCACAGATACGCAGTATTTT
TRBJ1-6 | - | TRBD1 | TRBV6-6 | CASDRGDSPLHF | TGTGCCAGCGACAGGGGGGATTCACCCCTCCACTTT
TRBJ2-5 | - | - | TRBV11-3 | CASSLGMETQYF | TGTGCCAGCAGCTTAGGGATGGAGACCCAGTACTTC
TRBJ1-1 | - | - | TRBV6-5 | CASSYNLNTEAFF | TGTGCCAGCAGTTACAATCTTAACACTGAAGCTTTCTTT
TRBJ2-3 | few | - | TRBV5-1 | CASSLGSTDTQYF | TGCGCCAGCAGCTTGGGGAGCACAGATACGCAGTATTTT
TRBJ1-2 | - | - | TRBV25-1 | CASSEFGGPYGYTF | TGTGCCAGCAGTGAATTTGGGGGGCCCTATGGCTACACCTTC
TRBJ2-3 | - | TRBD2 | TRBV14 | CASSLWTSGTDTQYF | TGTGCCAGCAGCCTATGGACTAGCGGCACAGATACGCAGTATTTT
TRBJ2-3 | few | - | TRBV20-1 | CSAGVTDTQYF | TGCAGTGCCGGAGTTACAGATACGCAGTATTTT
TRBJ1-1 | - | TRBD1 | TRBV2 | CASNPDREETEAFF | TGTGCCAGCAATCCCGACAGGGAAGAAACTGAAGCTTTCTTT
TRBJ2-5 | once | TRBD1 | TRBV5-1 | CASNRGTALGETQYF | TGCGCCAGCAACAGGGGAACCGCATTGGGGGAGACCCAGTACTTC
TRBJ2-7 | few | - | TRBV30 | CAWSGGTYEQYF | TGTGCCTGGAGTGGCGGGACCTACGAGCAGTACTTC
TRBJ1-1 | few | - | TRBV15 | CATSSGWGPEAFF | TGTGCCACCAGCAGTGGCTGGGGCCCTGAAGCTTTCTTT
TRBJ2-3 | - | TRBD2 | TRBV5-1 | CASSPQRGKGVPDTQYF | TGCGCCAGCAGCCCTCAGCGGGGGAAAGGGGTTCCAGATACGCAGTATTTT
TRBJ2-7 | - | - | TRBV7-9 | CASSPGTPRSYEQYF | TGTGCCAGCAGCCCCGGGACACCGCGATCCTACGAGCAGTACTTC
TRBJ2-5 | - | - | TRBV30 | CAWSVGSSSAETQYF | TGTGCCTGGAGTGTAGGGTCTAGCTCGGCTGAGACCCAGTACTTC
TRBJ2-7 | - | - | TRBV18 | CASSLQGNPYEQYF | TGTGCCAGCTCATTACAGGGAAACCCCTACGAGCAGTACTTC
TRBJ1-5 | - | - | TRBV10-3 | CAISEQVGNQPQHF | TGTGCCATCAGTGAACAGGTTGGGAATCAGCCCCAGCATTTT
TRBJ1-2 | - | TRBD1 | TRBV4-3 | CASSQDRGDYGYTF | TGCGCCAGCAGCCAAGACAGGGGGGACTATGGCTACACCTTC
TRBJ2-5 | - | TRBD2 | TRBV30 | CAWSSGGPTARETQYF | TGTGCCTGGAGTAGCGGGGGGCCAACGGCTAGAGAGACCCAGTACTTC
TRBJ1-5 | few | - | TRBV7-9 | CASSPTGWNQPQHF | TGTGCCAGCAGTCCGACGGGCTGGAATCAGCCCCAGCATTTT
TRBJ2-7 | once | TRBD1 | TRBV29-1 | CSYRDSLYEQYF | TGCAGCTACCGGGACAGCCTATACGAGCAGTACTTC
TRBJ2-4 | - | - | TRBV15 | CATSESSVAKNIQYF | TGTGCCACCAGCGAATCTAGCGTAGCCAAAAACATTCAGTACTTC
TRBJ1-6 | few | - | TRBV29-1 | CSVTQGEDSPLHF | TGCAGCGTTACCCAAGGGGAGGATTCACCCCTCCACTTT